The 28 T cell receptor beta chains presented below share a single source sample, sequenced in a study of T cells in Graves' hyperthyroidism and ophthalmopathy. Authors of the study amplified TCR beta CDR3 regions from RNA transcripts. When the TCR CDR3 underwent first-round RT-PCR, the HTBI primer set was used. In TCRdb, the multiplex PCR reads were re-called with MiXCR into one record per CDR3 protein. Among about 640,000 distinct CDR3 sequences listed, roughly 20% were seen once. The material sequenced was blood. The receptors here all came from a man aged 30 to 39 with Graves' ophthalmopathy.

This clonotype was seen a handful of times. The chain recombines TRBV28 with TRBJ1-2; 9 nucleotides line up with TRBD1. Germline lookup yields CDR1 MDHEN and CDR2 SYDVKM. J gave up 7 bases and V 6 bases, and 12 bases lay outside the gene matches. The CDR3 is 15 residues long. CDR3: CASRPTPTGGAGYTF. DNA of the CDR3: TGTGCCAGCAGGCCCACTCCTACAGGGGGCGCTGGCTACACCTTC.

This chain connects TRBV11-2 to TRBJ2-2; 8 bases fit TRBD2. The V gene's germline CDR1 is SGHAT and CDR2 FQNNGV. This CDR3 region has 19 residues. V was clipped by 4 bases and J by 1 base; unmatched bases: 14. DNA for the CDR3: TGTGCCAGCAGCTCATTAGACGGGTTTCTAGCGGGGAACACCGGGGAGCTGTTTTTT. This translates into CASSSLDGFLAGNTGELFF.

At least ten counts were recorded for this clonotype. The chain carries TRBV11-2 and TRBJ1-5; D not resolved. Germline V gene sequence: CDR1 SGHAT, CDR2 FQNNGV. The CDR3 covers 14 residues. The germline V and J ends were trimmed by 1 base and 3 bases, with 7 bases remaining between them. CDR3 bases: TGTGCCAGCAGCTTAGGCCCCCTCAATCAGCCCCAGCATTTT. This encodes CASSLGPLNQPQHF.

The chain carries TRBV4-1 and TRBJ1-5; 7 bases are shared with TRBD1. J gave up 7 bases and V 3 bases, and 12 bases lay outside the gene matches. CDR3 length: 16 amino acids. Germline CDR1 MGHRA, CDR2 YSYEKL. CDR3 residues: CASSHPITGDRQPQHF. CDR3 nucleotide sequence: TGCGCCAGCAGCCACCCGATTACAGGGGACCGACAGCCCCAGCATTTT.

This clonotype was recorded a few times. The chain carries TRBV27 and TRBJ1-6; D is uncertain. This CDR3 is built from 12 residues. With 3 bases removed from V and 13 bases from J, the gap between germline ends came to 10 bases. CDR1 and CDR2 from the germline V gene are MNHEY and SMNVEV (reference sequence). CDR3 sequence reads: CASSLRRSPLHF. The CDR3 region has the DNA TGTGCCAGCAGTTTGAGACGGTCTCCCCTCCACTTT.

For the CDR3, the DNA is TGCGCCAGCAGTATGGCTAGCGGGAGCGGGACAGATACGCAGTATTTT. As protein: CASSMASGSGTDTQYF. This rearrangement joins TRBV10-2 to TRBJ2-3, with TRBD2 matching over 10 bases. Germline V gene data show CDR1 as WSHSY and CDR2 as SAAADI. Trimming took 5 bases from V and 3 from J; bases not matched to a gene: 8. This CDR3 is 16 amino acids long.

This clonotype was detected many times. This sequence joins TRBV3-1 and TRBJ2-3; 7 nucleotides line up with TRBD2. Germline CDR1 and CDR2: LGHDT and YNNKEL (reference sequence). V shed 1 base and J 4 bases; nucleotides not matched to a gene: 8. This CDR3 spans 16 amino acids. DNA of the CDR3: TGTGCCAGCAGCCAAGTCCCGACTAGCAGCGCAGATACGCAGTATTTT. Translating gives CASSQVPTSSADTQYF.

V usage is TRBV3-1 and J usage is TRBJ1-5; TRBD1 matches at 12 bases. CDR1 and CDR2 from the germline V gene are LGHDT and YNNKEL (reference sequence). The CDR3 has 15 residues. Trimming took 3 bases from V and 6 from J; bases not matched to a gene: 3. The CDR3 DNA reads as TGTGCCAGCAGCCAGGGGACAGGGGGCCCTCAGCCCCAGCATTTT. It yields the protein CASSQGTGGPQPQHF.

With respect to this clonotype: One end of the junction fails to match germline, which may point to a read error. The chain links TRBV7-9 to TRBJ2-1, with 10 bases that match TRBD2. Germline V CDR1 and CDR2: SEHNR, FQNEAQ (reference sequence). The CDR3 loop spans 15 amino acids. The CDR3: CASSLLSGRTMSLVF. CDR3 coding DNA: TGTGCCAGCAGCCTCCTTAGCGGGAGGACAATGAGCTTAGTCTTC. Filled out from reference TRBV7-9 and TRBJ2-1, the complete variable domain reads DTGVSQNPRHKITKRGQNVTFRCDPISEHNRLYWYRQTLGQGPEFLTYFQNEAQLEKSRLLSDRFSAERPKGSFSTLEIQRTEQGDSAMYLCASSLLSGRTMSLVFGPGTRLTVL.

This clonotype has a handful of counts. This rearrangement joins TRBV12-3 or TRBV12-4 to TRBJ2-2, with TRBD1 matching 10 bases. V lost 6 bases, J lost 7 bases, and 8 bases stayed unmatched. The CDR3 contains 15 residues. CDR3 DNA: TGTGCCAGCAGGCCGGGGACAGGGGACGTCGGGGAGCTGTTTTTT. Translated: CASRPGTGDVGELFF.

This clonotype was observed a handful of times. This sequence joins TRBV7-3 and TRBJ2-3; D is unclear. With 6 bases removed from V and 6 bases from J, the gap between germline ends came to 10 bases. The CDR3 sequence is 12 residues long. CDR1 SGHTA and CDR2 FQGTGA come from the germline V gene. CDR3 residues: CASSGYGDTQYF. The CDR3 nucleotides are TGTGCCAGCAGTGGCTACGGGGATACGCAGTATTTT.

This clonotype was seen many times. The V call is TRBV30, the J call TRBJ1-4; tentative D call: TRBD1 (6 bases). The CDR3 runs 15 residues. V was pared by 4 bases and J by 8 bases, with 20 bases between. Germline V lookup: CDR1 GTSNPN, CDR2 SVGIG (reference sequence). The CDR3 loop reads CAWTPIGGAGEKLFF. CDR3 in DNA: TGTGCCTGGACCCCCATCGGGGGCGCGGGAGAAAAACTGTTTTTT.

This rearrangement joins TRBV20-1 to TRBJ2-1; 7 bases fit TRBD2. CDR3 length: 16 residues. V dropped 3 bases and J dropped 4; count of bases not matched to a gene: 12. Germline lookup yields CDR1 DFQATT and CDR2 SNEGSKA (reference sequence). CDR3 sequence (DNA): TGCAGTGCTAGGGGGGGGGGAAGGGTGGCATACAATGAGCAGTTCTTC. Protein product: CSARGGGRVAYNEQFF.

The table lists this clonotype with many counts. The V and J genes are TRBV3-1 and TRBJ1-1; D gene ambiguous. V was pared by 4 bases and J by 4 bases, with 13 bases between. This CDR3 comprises 14 residues. The germline gives CDR1 LGHDT, CDR2 YNNKEL (reference sequence). The CDR3: CASSRQGRGTEAFF. CDR3 DNA: TGTGCCAGCAGCCGCCAAGGGCGGGGCACTGAAGCTTTCTTT.

At least ten counts were recorded for this clonotype. The gene calls are TRBV11-2 and TRBJ2-1, with a possible D match to TRBD2 (5 bases). The germline V gene encodes CDR1 SGHAT and CDR2 FQNNGV. CDR3 size: 17 residues. Trimming left V 0 bases short and J 5 bases short, with 17 bases between. The CDR3 protein is CASSLEARVVGDNEQFF. The CDR3 DNA follows: TGTGCCAGCAGCTTAGAGGCGAGGGTGGTGGGTGACAATGAGCAGTTCTTC.

The chain links TRBV19 to TRBJ2-3, with D maybe TRBD2 (5 bases). The germline V gene encodes CDR1 LNHDA and CDR2 SQIVND (reference sequence). The CDR3 contains 13 residues. V was shortened by 0 bases and J by 5 bases, with 6 bases between the two germline ends. CDR3 sequence: CASSIDRGDTQYF. For the CDR3, the DNA is TGTGCCAGTAGTATAGATCGGGGAGATACGCAGTATTTT.

The table lists this clonotype with many counts. The V gene is TRBV7-3, the J gene TRBJ2-1; 9 bases agree with TRBD2. V was clipped by 2 bases and J by 10 bases; unmatched bases: 12. This CDR3 has 16 amino acids. Germline CDR1 and CDR2: SGHTA and FQGTGA. The CDR3 DNA follows: TGTGCCAGCAGCTTAGGCGGGATAGCGGGAGTGAAAGAGCAGTTCTTC. Translation gives CASSLGGIAGVKEQFF.

This clonotype has ten or more counts. The rearrangement links TRBV5-1 to TRBJ2-1; D may be TRBD2 (6 bases). CDR3 size: 14 residues. CDR1 is SGHRS, CDR2 YFSETQ, per germline. With 2 bases removed from V and 9 bases from J, the gap between germline ends came to 15 bases. DNA of the CDR3: TGCGCCAGCAGCTTCCGGGACTTCCCAAGTGAGCAGTTCTTC. Translating gives CASSFRDFPSEQFF.

The V and J genes are TRBV28 and TRBJ2-7; tentatively, D is TRBD1 or TRBD2 (6 bases each). V was shortened by 6 bases and J by 5 bases, with 26 bases between the two germline ends. The CDR3 covers 17 residues. Germline CDR1 reads MDHEN; CDR2 reads SYDVKM. This CDR3 reads CASSSFWVGGNRDEQYF. The CDR3 nucleotides are TGTGCCAGCAGCTCCTTCTGGGTAGGAGGGAACAGGGACGAGCAGTACTTC.

This clonotype was detected only a few times. The gene calls are TRBV2 and TRBJ2-7; 8 bases map to TRBD2. CDR1 and CDR2 (germline): SNHLY, FYNNEI. The CDR3 covers 15 residues. The V and J ends lost 1 base and 3 bases, in that order; junction bases with no gene match: 5. The CDR3 nucleotides are TGTGCCAGCAGTGAAGGTGGGCTAGCGGGCTACGAGCAGTACTTC. Its translation: CASSEGGLAGYEQYF.

In its sample, this clonotype was seen a few times. The chain links TRBV28 to TRBJ2-1, with 12 bases aligning to TRBD1. Trimming at V came to 5 bases and at J to 0 bases, leaving 5 bases not matched to a gene. Germline CDR1 is MDHEN and CDR2 is SYDVKM. The CDR3 extends over 17 amino acids. In nucleotides, the CDR3 is TGTGCCAGCAGTCCAGGGACAGGGGGCTTCTCCTACAATGAGCAGTTCTTC. Translated, it gives CASSPGTGGFSYNEQFF.

This clonotype occurred a few times. The chain combines TRBV7-8 with TRBJ1-2; the match to TRBD1 covers 10 bases. V gave up 0 bases and J gave up 6 bases; unmatched junction bases: 7. This CDR3 spans 16 amino acids. CDR1 is SGHVS, CDR2 FQNEAQ, per germline. The CDR3 reads CASSLALGTGVDGYTF. The DNA of the CDR3 is TGTGCCAGCAGCTTAGCGCTAGGGACAGGGGTGGATGGCTACACCTTC. The full variable domain, completed using reference TRBV7-8 and TRBJ1-2, is GAGVSQSPRYKVAKRGQDVALRCDPISGHVSLFWYQQALGQGPEFLTYFQNEAQLDKSGLPSDRFFAERPEGSVSTLKIQRTQQEDSAVYLCASSLALGTGVDGYTFGSGTRLTVV.

The genes are TRBV6-1 and TRBJ1-6; 7 bases match TRBD1. The CDR3 spans 14 residues. V lost 6 bases and J lost 7; bases outside the gene matches: 6. CDR1 is MNHNS and CDR2 is SASEGT in the germline V gene. CDR3 residues: CASSGGQFNSPLHF. The CDR3 coding sequence is TGTGCCAGCAGCGGGGGACAGTTCAATTCACCCCTCCACTTT.

This chain connects TRBV4-3 to TRBJ1-1; D is possibly TRBD1 (5 bases). Trimming took 8 bases from V and 4 from J, leaving 11 bases between them. Germline V gene data show CDR1 as LGHNA and CDR2 as YSLEER. The CDR3 is made up of 12 amino acids. The CDR3 loop is CASEGAGTEAFF. The CDR3 nucleotides are TGCGCCAGCGAAGGGGCGGGCACTGAAGCTTTCTTT.

This sequence joins TRBV29-1 and TRBJ2-3; 8 bases match TRBD2. This CDR3 has 13 amino acids. From germline, CDR1 is SQVTM and CDR2 ANQGSEA. J lost 2 bases, V lost 7 bases, and 5 bases had no gene match. The CDR3 nucleotides read TGCAGCGGCAGCGGGAGATTCACAGATACGCAGTATTTT. Its protein is CSGSGRFTDTQYF.

This clonotype was observed a few times. This chain links TRBV10-3 with TRBJ1-1, with D uncertain. Germline CDR1 is ENHRY and CDR2 is SYGVKD. The CDR3 spans 15 residues. The ends were cut back, 8 bases at V and 1 base at J, with 17 bases in the middle. The CDR3 is CAIGSAETANTEAFF. The DNA for the CDR3 is TGTGCCATCGGGTCAGCAGAGACGGCGAACACTGAAGCTTTCTTT.

On this clonotype: A junction end diverges from the germline sequence, so it may reflect a read error. The V and J genes are TRBV12-3 or TRBV12-4 and TRBJ2-5, with D possibly TRBD1 on 5 matching bases. This CDR3 contains 15 residues. This CDR3 is CASGLGQGHKETQYF. The DNA of the CDR3 is TGTGCCAGCGGTTTAGGGCAGGGTCACAAAGAGACCCAGTACTTC.

This clonotype was counted only a few times. The chain carries TRBV27 and TRBJ2-7; 11 bases are a match to TRBD2. CDR1 and CDR2 (germline): MNHEY, SMNVEV (reference sequence). J was trimmed by 3 bases and V by 5 bases; bases with no gene match: 3. The length of the CDR3 is 14 residues. The CDR3 loop reads CASSTTSGDYEQYF. Written as DNA, the CDR3 is TGTGCCAGCAGTACGACTAGCGGGGACTACGAGCAGTACTTC.